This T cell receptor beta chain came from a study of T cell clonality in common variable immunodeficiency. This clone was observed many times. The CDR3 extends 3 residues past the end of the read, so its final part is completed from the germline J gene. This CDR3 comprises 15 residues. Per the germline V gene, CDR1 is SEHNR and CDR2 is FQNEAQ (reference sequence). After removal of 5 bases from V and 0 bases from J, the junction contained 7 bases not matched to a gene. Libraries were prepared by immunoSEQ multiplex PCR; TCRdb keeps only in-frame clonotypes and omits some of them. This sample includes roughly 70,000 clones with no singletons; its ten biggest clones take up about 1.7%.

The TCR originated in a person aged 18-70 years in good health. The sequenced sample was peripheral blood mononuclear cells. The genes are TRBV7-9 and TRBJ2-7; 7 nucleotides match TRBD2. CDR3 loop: CASSPDERDSYEQYF. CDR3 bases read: TGTGCCAGCAGCCCCGACGAGCGGGACTCCTACGAG.